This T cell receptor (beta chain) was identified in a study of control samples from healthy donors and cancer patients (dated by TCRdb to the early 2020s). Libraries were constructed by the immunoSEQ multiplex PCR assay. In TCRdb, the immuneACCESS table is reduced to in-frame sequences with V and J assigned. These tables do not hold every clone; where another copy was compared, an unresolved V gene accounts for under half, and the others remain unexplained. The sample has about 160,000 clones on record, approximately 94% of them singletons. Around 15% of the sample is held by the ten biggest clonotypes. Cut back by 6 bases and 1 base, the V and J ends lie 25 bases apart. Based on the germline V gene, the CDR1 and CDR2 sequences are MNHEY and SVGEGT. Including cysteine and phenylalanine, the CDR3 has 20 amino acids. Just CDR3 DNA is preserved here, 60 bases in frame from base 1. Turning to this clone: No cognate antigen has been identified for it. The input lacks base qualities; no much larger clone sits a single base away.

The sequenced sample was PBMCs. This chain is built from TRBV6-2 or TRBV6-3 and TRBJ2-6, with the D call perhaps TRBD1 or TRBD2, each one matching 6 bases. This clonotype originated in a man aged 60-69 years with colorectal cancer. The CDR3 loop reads CASSPGGYRDTLSGANVLTF. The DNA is TGTGCCAGCAGCCCAGGAGGGTACCGGGACACCCTATCTGGGGCCAACGTCCTGACTTTC.